Below, 22 T cell receptor beta chains from the same sample are listed, as sequenced in a study of cytomegalovirus exposure and HLA in healthy donors. Researchers ran the PCR with 60 Vbeta and 13 Jbeta primers. Here immunoSEQ multiplex PCR was the method, and the copy in TCRdb shows in-frame clones only, minus some. The table has under 200,000 clones, around 80% seen once; the top ten hold around 1.9%. The material sequenced was PBMCs. These receptors originate from a man aged 18 to 29 in good health and CMV-seronegative.

V is TRBV6-5 and J is TRBJ1-2; D perhaps matches TRBD1 (5 bases). Trimming took off 11 bases at V and 4 bases at J, with 14 bases between the two ends. Germline values: CDR1 MNHEY, CDR2 SVGAGI. The CDR3 covers 12 residues. This chain's CDR3 is CAGEGAGYGYTF. The CDR3 region has the DNA TGTGCCGGAGAAGGGGCTGGCTATGGCTACACCTTC.

The chain is built from TRBV11-2 and TRBJ1-6; D is undetermined. The V end was cut by 5 bases, the J end by 2 bases, with 10 bases between. This CDR3 is built from 15 residues. Germline V gene sequence: CDR1 SGHAT, CDR2 FQNNGV. DNA for the CDR3: TGTGCCAGCAGCCCCGGAGGGACCTATAATTCACCCCTCCACTTT. It yields the protein CASSPGGTYNSPLHF.

This chain links TRBV7-3 with TRBJ2-5; D may be TRBD2 (6 bases). This CDR3 spans 15 amino acids. The germline V and J ends were trimmed by 2 bases and 5 bases, with 15 bases remaining between them. CDR1 and CDR2 from the germline V gene are SGHTA and FQGTGA. In DNA, the CDR3 is TGTGCCAGCAGCTTAGGGGGAGGCCGGGGGGAGACCCAGTACTTC. The encoded protein is CASSLGGGRGETQYF.

V and J are TRBV6-5 and TRBJ1-1, with D hard to call. The V gene's germline CDR1 is MNHEY and CDR2 SVGAGI. The CDR3 has 12 residues. The V and J ends lost 6 bases and 1 base respectively, with 6 bases between them. The CDR3 region has the DNA TGTGCCAGCAGCACAACGAACACTGAAGCTTTCTTT. As protein: CASSTTNTEAFF.

V is TRBV5-6 and J is TRBJ2-7, with 7 bases aligning to TRBD2. V lost 9 bases, J lost 0 bases, and 9 bases stayed unmatched. Germline CDR1 SGHDT, CDR2 YYEEEE. The CDR3 runs 14 residues. The CDR3 DNA follows: TGTGCCACCACATTCGGGACTACCTCCTACGAGCAGTACTTC. Its protein product is CATTFGTTSYEQYF.

This clone has just one count. The V and J genes are TRBV19 and TRBJ2-3, with D unclear. The CDR3 spans 13 residues. V was cut by 3 bases and J by 5 bases, with 9 bases left in between. In germline, CDR1 is LNHDA, CDR2 SQIVND (reference sequence). CDR3 amino acids: CASSILSGDTQYF. CDR3 in DNA: TGTGCCAGTAGTATCCTTAGTGGAGATACGCAGTATTTT.

J is TRBJ2-1 and V is TRBV9, with D possibly being TRBD2 (7 bases). Trimming shortened V by 0 bases and J by 6 bases, and 16 bases separated the two germline ends. CDR1 and CDR2 (germline): SGDLS, YYNGEE. This CDR3 comprises 16 residues. The CDR3 DNA is TGTGCCAGCAGCGTAGGAGGGGGGGTTGGCATCAATGAGCAGTTCTTC. Its translation: CASSVGGGVGINEQFF.

The rearrangement uses TRBV7-6 and TRBJ2-3; 10 bases are a match to TRBD2. This CDR3 is built from 15 residues. Trimming cost V 0 bases and J 5 bases; bases outside gene matches: 2. Germline values: CDR1 SGHVS, CDR2 FNYEAQ. The CDR3 DNA is TGTGCCAGCAGCTTAGCGCCTAGCGGGGGAGATACGCAGTATTTT. Translated, it gives CASSLAPSGGDTQYF.

This clone was counted only a few times. J is TRBJ2-1 and V is TRBV29-1; 10 nucleotides match TRBD2. V trimming: 5 bases; J trimming: 2 bases; junction bases outside the gene matches: 3. The CDR3 sequence is 14 residues long. Germline assignment: CDR1 SQVTM and CDR2 ANQGSEA. CDR3 protein: CSVSLAGAYNEQFF. The CDR3 DNA reads TGCAGCGTTTCGCTAGCGGGAGCCTACAATGAGCAGTTCTTC.

The table lists this clone with a count of one. The rearrangement joins TRBV7-9 to TRBJ2-5; D might be TRBD2 (5 bases). The germline V and J ends were trimmed by 0 bases and 5 bases, with 7 bases remaining between them. In germline, CDR1 is SEHNR, CDR2 FQNEAQ (reference sequence). This CDR3 has 13 amino acids. The CDR3 reads CASSLARVETQYF. As DNA, the CDR3 is TGTGCCAGCAGCTTAGCGCGGGTGGAGACCCAGTACTTC.

The gene calls are TRBV5-6 and TRBJ2-5, with D maybe TRBD1 (6 bases). Trimming pared 4 bases from V and 5 bases from J, leaving 15 bases between. This CDR3 has 14 amino acids. The germline gives CDR1 SGHDT, CDR2 YYEEEE. The DNA for the CDR3 is TGTGCCAGCAGCGCCACACAGGGCCGGGAGACCCAGTACTTC. Encoded protein: CASSATQGRETQYF. The entire variable domain, with the rest obtained from reference TRBV5-6 and TRBJ2-5, is as follows: DAGVTQSPTHLIKTRGQQVTLRCSPKSGHDTVSWYQQALGQGPQFIFQYYEEEERQRGNFPDRFSGHQFPNYSSELNVNALLLGDSALYLCASSATQGRETQYFGPGTRLLVL.

The chain is built from TRBV7-2 and TRBJ2-3; 10 bases fit TRBD2. V lost 1 base, J lost 3 bases, and 7 bases stayed unmatched. CDR3 length: 17 amino acids. Per germline, CDR1 SGHTA and CDR2 FQGNSA. CDR3 loop: CASSLGVLAGGTDTQYF. The CDR3 DNA reads as TGTGCCAGCAGCTTAGGGGTTTTAGCGGGAGGAACAGATACGCAGTATTTT. The complete variable domain, with remaining parts taken from reference TRBV7-2 and TRBJ2-3, reads GAGVSQSPSNKVTEKGKDVELRCDPISGHTALYWYRQSLGQGLEFLIYFQGNSAPDKSGLPSDRFSAERTGGSVSTLTIQRTQQEDSAVYLCASSLGVLAGGTDTQYFGPGTRLTVL.

This rearrangement joins TRBV2 to TRBJ2-3, with D unclear. CDR1 is SNHLY and CDR2 is FYNNEI in the germline V gene. The V end lost 8 bases, the J end lost 2 bases, and 11 bases lay between the germline ends. The CDR3 totals 13 residues. For the CDR3, the DNA is TGTGCCAGCCTACCCCCGTACACAGATACGCAGTATTTT. Protein sequence: CASLPPYTDTQYF.

This sequence joins TRBV28 and TRBJ2-1; 9 bases agree with TRBD2. Trimming cost V 6 bases and J 4 bases; bases outside gene matches: 16. This CDR3 has 18 residues. The germline V gene encodes CDR1 MDHEN and CDR2 SYDVKM. CDR3 in amino acids: CASSTRREGPSFYNEQFF. The CDR3, as DNA: TGTGCCAGCAGCACGCGGCGGGAGGGCCCCTCTTTTTACAATGAGCAGTTCTTC.

V and J are TRBV7-9 and TRBJ1-3, with D possibly being TRBD1 (5 bases). Trimming took off 1 base at V and 0 bases at J, with 13 bases between the two ends. Germline V gene data show CDR1 as SEHNR and CDR2 as FQNEAQ (reference sequence). The CDR3 loop spans 17 amino acids. CDR3 residues: CASSLGRGSRSGNTIYF. CDR3 coding DNA: TGTGCCAGCAGCTTAGGGCGGGGCAGCCGCTCTGGAAACACCATATATTTT.

The chain combines TRBV7-6 with TRBJ2-2, with D perhaps TRBD1 (5 bases). The CDR3 has 16 residues. Trimming took off 1 base at V and 1 base at J, with 10 bases between the two ends. The germline gives CDR1 SGHVS, CDR2 FNYEAQ. This chain's CDR3 is CASSLEGGQNTGELFF. DNA of the CDR3: TGTGCCAGCAGCTTAGAGGGCGGACAGAACACCGGGGAGCTGTTTTTT.

V is TRBV11-3 and J is TRBJ2-2; weak D call: TRBD1 (5 bases). The ends were cut back, 5 bases at V and 0 bases at J, with 7 bases in the middle. This CDR3 is built from 14 residues. CDR1 SGHNT and CDR2 YENEEA come from the germline V gene. Written as DNA, the CDR3 is TGTGCCAGCAGCCGACAGACGAACACCGGGGAGCTGTTTTTT. Translation: CASSRQTNTGELFF.

The rearrangement joins TRBV6-1 to TRBJ1-5; the match to TRBD1 covers 7 bases. This CDR3 is built from 14 residues. Germline V lookup: CDR1 MNHNS, CDR2 SASEGT. Trimming at V came to 4 bases and at J to 6 bases, leaving 6 bases not matched to a gene. This CDR3 reads CASSVGGGTQPQHF. CDR3 sequence (DNA): TGTGCCAGCAGTGTAGGAGGGGGCACTCAGCCCCAGCATTTT.

The chain couples TRBV27 to TRBJ1-5; a weak D match, TRBD1 (5 bases). Germline V gene lookup returns CDR1 MNHEY and CDR2 SMNVEV (reference sequence). Trimming stripped 3 bases from V and 4 bases from J, with 7 bases between. The CDR3 loop spans 13 amino acids. CDR3 amino acids: CASSFGANQPQHF. In DNA, the CDR3 is TGTGCCAGCAGTTTTGGGGCTAATCAGCCCCAGCATTTT.

The chain carries TRBV5-6 and TRBJ1-2, with TRBD1 identical over 7 bases. CDR1 SGHDT and CDR2 YYEEEE come from the germline V gene. The CDR3 covers 15 residues. With V trimmed by 0 bases and J by 2 bases, 4 bases remained unmatched. In DNA, the CDR3 is TGTGCCAGCAGCTTGGCCGCCAGGGGGAACTATGGCTACACCTTC. Translating gives CASSLAARGNYGYTF.

The V and J genes are TRBV21-1 and TRBJ2-7; the table calls TRBD1, which could not be checked here. TRBV21-1 is labeled a pseudogene. The CDR3 loop spans 15 amino acids. As DNA, the CDR3 is TGTGCCAGCAGCCCGCCGGGACAGGGTTTATACGAGCAGTACTTC. The encoded protein is CASSPPGQGLYEQYF.

Concerning this clone: Other DNA sequences from this sample encode an identical CDR3 as well. The rearrangement links TRBV11-2 to TRBJ2-7; D unclear. CDR1 is SGHAT and CDR2 is FQNNGV in the germline V gene. The CDR3 loop spans 13 amino acids. Trimming shortened V by 1 base and J by 0 bases, and 4 bases separated the two germline ends. CDR3 bases: TGTGCCAGCAGCTTAGGGGCCTCCTACGAGCAGTACTTC. This codes for CASSLGASYEQYF.